This TCR beta chain was sequenced during a study of T-cell memory formation after mild COVID-19. About this clonotype: As yet, its antigen is unknown.

Points from the study as a whole: There were some responding clones in pre-infection memory, which suggested that cross-reactive memory had joined. Unconfirmed was the SARS-CoV-2 specificity of second-wave clones that peaked on day 37. Contracting clones localized mainly to CM and EM when CD4+ and mainly to EMRA when CD8+.

Germline CDR1 and CDR2: MGHRA and YSYEKL. V lost 5 bases and J lost 7, with 17 bases in between. CDR3 length: 14 residues. One entry per CDR3 protein results from TCRdb running MiXCR on the 5' RACE reads. The table shows more than 300,000 distinct CDR3 sequences, with more than 20% occurring only once. Material: PBMCs or a T cell subset sorted from them (not recorded which). The V gene is TRBV4-1, the J gene TRBJ1-1; D is unclear. The TCR sequence derives from a man aged 18 to 30 who had mild COVID-19 (a few samples of this study predate the infection). Cell type and time point are not known. This chain's CDR3 is CASSAQAIVGEAFF. In nucleotides, the CDR3 is TGCGCCAGCAGCGCCCAAGCGATAGTGGGTGAAGCTTTCTTT.